The TCR beta chain described here comes from a study of shared clonotypes between healthy human individuals. V gave up 4 bases and J gave up 6 bases, with 16 bases separating them. The CDR3 sequence is 13 residues long. The germline V gene has CDR1 GTSNPN and CDR2 SVGIG (reference sequence). Clones were read by immunoSEQ multiplex PCR, and TCRdb kept only the in-frame ones, dropping some. The data contain 900,000 to 1,200,000 clones, around 78% of them singletons. The sample consisted of memory CD4+ T cells from PBMCs. The sample's subset: CD45RA-negative fraction. The receptor was isolated from a young man in good health. Some clones in this sample may be carry-over from other donors' samples. J is TRBJ2-7 and V is TRBV30; D might be TRBD2 (6 bases). The CDR3 DNA reads as TGTGCCTGGACCGCAGGCGGAGGGGCCGAGCAGTACTTC. Amino acid sequence: CAWTAGGGAEQYF. The full variable domain, in which reference TRBV30 and TRBJ2-7 provide the parts outside the CDR3, is SQTIHQWPATLVQPVGSPLSLECTVEGTSNPNLYWYRQAAGRGLQLLFYSVGIGQISSEVPQNLSASRPQDRQFILSSKKLLLSDSGFYLCAWTAGGGAEQYFGPGTRLTVT.